The sequence of this T cell receptor (beta chain) was determined in a study of cytotoxic CD8 clonotypes in ibrutinib-treated CLL. Overall study results and limits: Patients had baseline clonality above age-matched healthy donors, and this clonality moved with circulating CD8+ T-cell counts. The clonality rise at ibrutinib response reflected private clonotype expansion.

The length of the CDR3 is 14 residues. Germline loops: CDR1 SGDLS, CDR2 YYNGEE. Trimming removed 0 bases from V and 9 bases from J, with 15 bases in between. The method was immunoSEQ multiplex PCR; TCRdb's version includes in-frame clones alone and lacks a portion of them. The sample consists of about 25,000 clones, approximately 67% of them appearing once. This clone showed up just a few times. The antigen remains unidentified. This sequence was found in a human donor with chronic lymphocytic leukemia. This rearrangement joins TRBV9 to TRBJ1-1, with unresolved D. The sequencing here drew on PBMCs, taken at disease progression, from a patient treated with ibrutinib. The DNA for the CDR3 is TGTGCCAGCAGCGTAGTTGTAGGGCCTCGGAAAGCTTTCTTT. The encoded protein is CASSVVVGPRKAFF.